A single sample gave rise to the 24 T cell receptor beta chains below, sequenced in a study of blood T cells in healthy people across ages. Through a sample-barcoded 5' primer and a J-beta primer mix, a second PCR was run for roughly 7 to 11 cycles. In TCRdb, the 5' RACE reads were re-called with MiXCR into one record per CDR3 protein. The table lists around 520,000 distinct CDR3 sequences, roughly a quarter of them singletons, with 3.6% in the top ten. This sample was shared with a second study, whose subject was T cells of mothers and their children.

The material sequenced was blood. All receptors derive from a boy under 10 years old in good health.

This clonotype came up a few times. The CDR3 nucleotides are TGCGCCAGCAGCGAGAGCGGAGCGGTAACCGGGGAGCTGTTTTTT. Translated: CASSESGAVTGELFF. V and J are TRBV5-1 and TRBJ2-2, with D possibly being TRBD2 (5 bases). Germline loops: CDR1 SGHRS, CDR2 YFSETQ. This CDR3 spans 15 amino acids. V was shortened by 4 bases and J by 5 bases, with 15 bases between the two germline ends.

This clonotype was seen a few times. This sequence joins TRBV29-1 and TRBJ2-7; 9 nucleotides line up with TRBD1. Germline CDR1 is SQVTM and CDR2 is ANQGSEA. J was trimmed by 7 bases and V by 1 base; bases with no gene match: 2. The CDR3 sequence is 12 residues long. The chain's CDR3 is CSVEGTGEEQYF. The CDR3 nucleotides are TGCAGCGTTGAAGGGACAGGGGAAGAGCAGTACTTC.

This clonotype was picked up a small number of times. J is TRBJ1-2 and V is TRBV20-1; 8 bases are a match to TRBD1. V was clipped by 3 bases and J by 2 bases; unmatched bases: 5. CDR3 size: 14 residues. The V gene's germline CDR1 is DFQATT and CDR2 SNEGSKA (reference sequence). The CDR3 DNA sequence: TGCAGTGCTAGGGGGACAGGCGACAACTATGGCTACACCTTC. This encodes CSARGTGDNYGYTF.

V gene TRBV7-9 combines with J gene TRBJ2-7; D is perhaps TRBD2 (6 bases). The germline V gene has CDR1 SEHNR and CDR2 FQNEAQ (reference sequence). Deletions cut 5 bases from V and 5 bases from J, with 16 bases between. The CDR3 has 14 amino acids. This chain's CDR3 is CASSPGTLVHEQYF. The CDR3 nucleotides are TGTGCCAGCAGCCCCGGGACTCTCGTCCACGAGCAGTACTTC.

The chain carries TRBV7-2 and TRBJ2-4; the match to TRBD1 covers 8 bases. After removal of 1 base from V and 8 bases from J, the junction contained 4 bases not matched to a gene. Germline CDR1 SGHTA, CDR2 FQGNSA. This CDR3 contains 14 residues. CDR3 DNA: TGTGCCAGCAGCTTAGAACAGGGGGGACACATTCAGTACTTC. This encodes CASSLEQGGHIQYF.

The rearrangement joins TRBV5-1 to TRBJ2-3; the match to TRBD2 covers 9 bases. CDR1 SGHRS and CDR2 YFSETQ come from the germline V gene. V was pared by 0 bases and J by 1 base, with 6 bases of the junction left unmatched. This CDR3 has 17 residues. CDR3 loop: CASSLAVGGGGTDTQYF. DNA of the CDR3: TGCGCCAGCAGCTTGGCGGTTGGCGGGGGGGGCACAGATACGCAGTATTTT.

V and J are TRBV20-1 and TRBJ2-1; D tentatively fits TRBD1 or TRBD2 (5 bases each). From germline, CDR1 is DFQATT and CDR2 SNEGSKA (reference sequence). V shed 7 bases and J shed 4 bases, with 20 bases lying between them. There are 15 residues in the CDR3. The CDR3 DNA reads TGCAGTGTTAGCTATGGGGGTCGTAATTACAATGAGCAGTTCTTC. Protein sequence: CSVSYGGRNYNEQFF.

The chain links TRBV27 to TRBJ2-1; D may be TRBD1 (5 bases). In germline, CDR1 is MNHEY, CDR2 SMNVEV (reference sequence). The CDR3 is made up of 15 amino acids. Trimming stripped 5 bases from V and 2 bases from J, with 13 bases between. CDR3 protein: CASSPDRAPYNEQFF. CDR3 DNA sequence: TGTGCCAGCAGTCCTGACAGAGCACCCTACAATGAGCAGTTCTTC.

This rearrangement joins TRBV7-9 to TRBJ1-3; D uncertain. The CDR3 length is 16 residues. Germline assignment: CDR1 SEHNR and CDR2 FQNEAQ (reference sequence). Trimming removed 1 base from V and 0 bases from J, with 10 bases in between. The DNA of the CDR3 is TGTGCCAGCAGCTTAGAAGAGTCCCTCTCTGGAAACACCATATATTTT. Protein product: CASSLEESLSGNTIYF. The full variable domain, completed using reference TRBV7-9 and TRBJ1-3, is DTGVSQNPRHKITKRGQNVTFRCDPISEHNRLYWYRQTLGQGPEFLTYFQNEAQLEKSRLLSDRFSAERPKGSFSTLEIQRTEQGDSAMYLCASSLEESLSGNTIYFGEGSWLTVV.

This clonotype was seen a handful of times. V usage is TRBV9 and J usage is TRBJ2-3; D is uncertain. The V gene lost 0 bases and the J gene lost 4 bases, with 12 bases spanning the gap. This CDR3 comprises 15 residues. Germline CDR1 and CDR2: SGDLS and YYNGEE. The CDR3 DNA is TGTGCCAGCAGCGTAGAACCAGCCGTGCCAGATACGCAGTATTTT. It translates to CASSVEPAVPDTQYF. Variable domain in full (rest from reference TRBV9 and TRBJ2-3): DSGVTQTPKHLITATGQRVTLRCSPRSGDLSVYWYQQSLDQGLQFLIQYYNGEERAKGNILERFSAQQFPDLHSELNLSSLELGDSALYFCASSVEPAVPDTQYFGPGTRLTVL.

This clonotype has a handful of counts. DNA for the CDR3: TGTGCCAGCTCACCCCCGAGCAGGGTCAATAACAAGCAGTACTTC. The encoded protein is CASSPPSRVNNKQYF. The chain links TRBV18 to TRBJ2-7, with D perhaps matching TRBD1 (5 bases). Germline V gives CDR1 KGHSH, CDR2 LQKENI. The ends were cut back, 3 bases at V and 8 bases at J, with 20 bases in the middle. This CDR3 has 15 residues.

The chain employs TRBV18 and TRBJ2-5, with D tentatively TRBD1 or TRBD2 (5 bases each). V was trimmed by 6 bases and J by 9 bases, leaving 20 bases between them. CDR3 length: 14 residues. Germline V CDR1 and CDR2: KGHSH, LQKENI. In DNA form, the CDR3 reads TGTGCCAGCTCCCGCGGACACACGGGGTGGTCCCAGTACTTC. Protein product: CASSRGHTGWSQYF.

This clonotype has more than one count but fewer than ten. The CDR3: CASSLGGGSNEKLFF. CDR3 nucleotide sequence: TGTGCCAGCAGCTTAGGAGGTGGATCTAATGAAAAACTGTTTTTT. The V call is TRBV7-2, the J call TRBJ1-4, with unresolved D. This CDR3 has 15 residues. The germline V gene encodes CDR1 SGHTA and CDR2 FQGNSA. The V end lost 1 base, the J end lost 3 bases, and 9 bases lay between the germline ends.

The chain joins TRBV7-8 to TRBJ2-4; D may match TRBD1 or TRBD2 (5 bases each). Germline V gene lookup returns CDR1 SGHVS and CDR2 FQNEAQ. The CDR3 extends over 15 amino acids. The ends were cut back, 5 bases at V and 6 bases at J, with 17 bases in the middle. CDR3 in amino acids: CASSLAPVGGNIQYF. CDR3 nucleotide sequence: TGTGCCAGCAGCCTGGCCCCGGTTGGGGGAAACATTCAGTACTTC.

This clonotype was picked up a small number of times. V and J are TRBV15 and TRBJ1-2; TRBD1 matches at 7 bases. Per germline, CDR1 LNHNV and CDR2 YYDKDF (reference sequence). After removal of 2 bases from V and 4 bases from J, the junction contained 7 bases not matched to a gene. CDR3 length equals 15 residues. CDR3 sequence reads: CATSRYPDRAYGYTF. The DNA for the CDR3 is TGTGCCACCAGCAGATATCCCGACAGGGCCTATGGCTACACCTTC. Full variable domain (rest looked up from reference TRBV15 and TRBJ1-2): DAMVIQNPRYQVTQFGKPVTLSCSQTLNHNVMYWYQQKSSQAPKLLFHYYDKDFNNEADTPDNFQSRRPNTSFCFLDIRSPGLGDTAMYLCATSRYPDRAYGYTFGSGTRLTVV.

This clonotype was seen more than once but under ten times. CDR3 protein: CATSTLRGRYEQYF. Here the CDR3 DNA reads TGTGCCACCAGCACCCTCCGCGGGAGGTACGAGCAGTACTTC. The chain employs TRBV15 and TRBJ2-7; the match to TRBD2 covers 8 bases. The CDR3 consists of 14 residues. V lost 4 bases, J lost 4 bases, and 6 bases stayed unmatched. CDR1 is LNHNV and CDR2 is YYDKDF in the germline V gene (reference sequence).

Ten or more counts support this clonotype. V is TRBV7-3 and J is TRBJ2-3, with no clear D. Looked up from germline, CDR1 is SGHTA and CDR2 is FQGTGA. This CDR3 spans 14 amino acids. V lost 2 bases and J lost 0, with 6 bases in between. The CDR3 sequence: CASSLLGSTDTQYF. The CDR3 bases are TGTGCCAGCAGCTTACTGGGGAGCACAGATACGCAGTATTTT.

V gene TRBV29-1 combines with J gene TRBJ2-1, with 13 bases that match TRBD2. V shed 1 base, J shed 5 bases, and the junction held 2 bases outside the gene matches. Germline values: CDR1 SQVTM, CDR2 ANQGSEA. This CDR3 is built from 15 residues. The CDR3 reads CSVEGGTSGNNEQFF. The CDR3, as DNA: TGCAGCGTTGAAGGGGGGACTAGCGGGAACAATGAGCAGTTCTTC.

This clonotype has a handful of counts. The chain combines TRBV12-3 or TRBV12-4 with TRBJ2-7; D is uncertain. Deletions cut 3 bases from V and 5 bases from J, with 14 bases between. CDR3 size: 14 residues. The CDR3 bases are TGTGCCAGCAGTTTCTTAGGGTTTTCGGACGAGCAGTACTTC. The encoded protein is CASSFLGFSDEQYF.

This clonotype appeared a few times. The CDR3 loop reads CASSLAGREGWNEQFF. The CDR3 DNA follows: TGTGCCAGCAGCTTAGCTGGGCGGGAGGGGTGGAATGAGCAGTTCTTC. This chain uses TRBV7-2 with TRBJ2-1; 9 nucleotides agree with TRBD2. Germline loops: CDR1 SGHTA, CDR2 FQGNSA. This CDR3 has 16 residues. V shed 0 bases, J shed 7 bases, and the junction held 7 bases outside the gene matches.

J is TRBJ1-1 and V is TRBV29-1, with D maybe TRBD1 (6 bases). This CDR3 comprises 14 residues. Trimming shortened V by 3 bases and J by 4 bases, and 15 bases separated the two germline ends. CDR1 and CDR2 from the germline V gene are SQVTM and ANQGSEA. The DNA for the CDR3 is TGCAGCGTTGATAAAAGGGGGGATGGCACTGAAGCTTTCTTT. Residues: CSVDKRGDGTEAFF.

In its sample, this clonotype was seen a few times. J is TRBJ2-2 and V is TRBV5-1; a weak D match, TRBD1 (6 bases). Germline assignment: CDR1 SGHRS and CDR2 YFSETQ. Trimming took 4 bases from V and 9 from J, leaving 19 bases between them. The CDR3 spans 15 residues. CDR3: CASSIGTKKERELFF. CDR3 sequence (DNA): TGCGCCAGCAGCATCGGGACAAAGAAAGAAAGGGAGCTGTTTTTT.

The chain uses TRBV11-2 and TRBJ1-4; the D is unclear. The CDR3 loop spans 13 amino acids. V dropped 5 bases and J dropped 8 bases, with 12 bases sitting between them. Germline lookup yields CDR1 SGHAT and CDR2 FQNNGV. Written as DNA, the CDR3 is TGTGCCAGCAGCCGAAGGGCCGCCGAAAAACTGTTTTTT. As protein: CASSRRAAEKLFF.

V usage is TRBV4-3 and J usage is TRBJ2-1; 8 bases line up with TRBD1. With 1 base clipped from V and 4 bases from J, the junction kept 9 bases outside the gene matches. The CDR3 loop spans 17 amino acids. CDR1 is LGHNA and CDR2 is YSLEER in the germline V gene. For the CDR3, the DNA is TGCGCCAGCAGCCAAGGACAGGGGATTAGCATGTACAATGAGCAGTTCTTC. Residues: CASSQGQGISMYNEQFF.